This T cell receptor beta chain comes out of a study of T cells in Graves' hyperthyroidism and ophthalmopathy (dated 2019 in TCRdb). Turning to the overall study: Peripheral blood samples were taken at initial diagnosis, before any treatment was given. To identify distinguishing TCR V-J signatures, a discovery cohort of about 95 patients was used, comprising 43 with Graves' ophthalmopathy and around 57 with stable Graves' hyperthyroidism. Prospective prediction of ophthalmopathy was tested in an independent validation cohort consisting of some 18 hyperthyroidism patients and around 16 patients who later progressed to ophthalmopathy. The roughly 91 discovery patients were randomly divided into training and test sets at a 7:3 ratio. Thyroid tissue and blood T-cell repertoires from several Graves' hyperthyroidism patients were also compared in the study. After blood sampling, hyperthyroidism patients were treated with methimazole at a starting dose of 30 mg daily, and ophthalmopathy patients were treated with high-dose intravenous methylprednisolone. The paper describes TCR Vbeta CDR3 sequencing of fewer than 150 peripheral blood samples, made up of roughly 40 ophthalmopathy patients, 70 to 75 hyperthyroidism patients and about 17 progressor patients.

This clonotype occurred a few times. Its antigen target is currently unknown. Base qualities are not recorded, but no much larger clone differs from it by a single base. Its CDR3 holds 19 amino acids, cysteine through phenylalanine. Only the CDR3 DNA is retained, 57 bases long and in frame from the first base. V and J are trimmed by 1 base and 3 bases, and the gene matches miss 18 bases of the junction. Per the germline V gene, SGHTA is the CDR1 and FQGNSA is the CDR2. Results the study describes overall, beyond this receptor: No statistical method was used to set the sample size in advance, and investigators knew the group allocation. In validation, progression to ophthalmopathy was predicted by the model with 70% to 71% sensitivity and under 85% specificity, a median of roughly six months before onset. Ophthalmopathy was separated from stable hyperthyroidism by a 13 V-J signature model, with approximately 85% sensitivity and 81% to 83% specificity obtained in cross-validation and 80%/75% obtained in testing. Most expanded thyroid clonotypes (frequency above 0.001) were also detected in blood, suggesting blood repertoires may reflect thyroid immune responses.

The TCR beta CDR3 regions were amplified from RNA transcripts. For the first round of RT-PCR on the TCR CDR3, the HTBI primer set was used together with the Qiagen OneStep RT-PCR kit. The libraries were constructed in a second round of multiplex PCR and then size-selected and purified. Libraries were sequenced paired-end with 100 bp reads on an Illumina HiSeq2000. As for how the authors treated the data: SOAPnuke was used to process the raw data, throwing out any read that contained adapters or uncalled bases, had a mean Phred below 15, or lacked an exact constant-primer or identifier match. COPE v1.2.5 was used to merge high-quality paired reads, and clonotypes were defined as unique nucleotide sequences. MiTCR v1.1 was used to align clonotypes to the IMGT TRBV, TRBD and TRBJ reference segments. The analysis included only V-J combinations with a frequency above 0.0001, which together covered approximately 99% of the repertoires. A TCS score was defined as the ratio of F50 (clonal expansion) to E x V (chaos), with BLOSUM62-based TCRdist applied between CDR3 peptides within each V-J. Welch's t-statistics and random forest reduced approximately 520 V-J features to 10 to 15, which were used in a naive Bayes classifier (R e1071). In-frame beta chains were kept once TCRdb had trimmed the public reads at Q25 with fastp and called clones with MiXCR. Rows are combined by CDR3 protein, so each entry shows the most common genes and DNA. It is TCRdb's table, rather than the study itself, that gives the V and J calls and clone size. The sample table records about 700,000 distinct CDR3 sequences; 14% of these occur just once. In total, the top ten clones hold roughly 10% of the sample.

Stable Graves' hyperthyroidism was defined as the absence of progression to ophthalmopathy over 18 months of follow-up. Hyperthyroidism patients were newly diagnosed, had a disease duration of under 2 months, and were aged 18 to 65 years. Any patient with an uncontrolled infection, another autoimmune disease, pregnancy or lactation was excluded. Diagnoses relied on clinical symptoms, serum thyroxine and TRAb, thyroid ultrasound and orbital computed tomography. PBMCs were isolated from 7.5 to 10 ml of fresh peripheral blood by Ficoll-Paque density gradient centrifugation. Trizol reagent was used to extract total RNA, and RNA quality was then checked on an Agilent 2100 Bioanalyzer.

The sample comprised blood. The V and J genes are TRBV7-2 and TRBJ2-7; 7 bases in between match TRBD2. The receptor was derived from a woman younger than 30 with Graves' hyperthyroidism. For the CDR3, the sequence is CASSLDGESRDYLRYEQYF. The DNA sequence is TGTGCCAGCAGCTTAGATGGGGAAAGCCGGGACTACCTGCGCTACGAGCAGTACTTC.